This T cell receptor (beta chain) derives from a study of OX40 agonist ivuxolimab in advanced cancers. Profiled with immunoSEQ multiplex PCR; TCRdb holds only in-frame clones, not every one. Of 45,000 to 50,000 clones listed, about nine tenths were seen once; the top ten hold 6.7%. The specimen comprised CD4+ or CD8+ T cells sorted from blood, sampled in a trial of the OX40 agonist ivuxolimab. The clonotype comes from an adult with an advanced solid tumor such as melanoma, head and neck, liver or kidney cancer.

CDR3 protein: CASSFSDRTYNEQFF. The DNA for the CDR3 is TGTGCCAGCAGTTTCTCGGACCGCACATACAATGAGCAGTTCTTC. The chain links TRBV6-5 to TRBJ2-1; no reliable D call. Germline lookup yields CDR1 MNHEY and CDR2 SVGAGI. The CDR3 spans 15 residues. Between the trimmed V and J ends, which lost 4 bases and 4 bases, there was a span of 14 bases.